One and the same sample provided the 10 T cell receptor beta chains below, sequenced in a study of blood T cell repertoires in COVID-19. Sequencing was performed with immunoSEQ multiplex PCR; in TCRdb, only in-frame clones are kept and a portion is missing. Of just under 95,000 clones listed, 80% are singletons. Specimen: peripheral blood. These receptors came from a human donor in a cohort sampled during active COVID-19.

This sequence joins TRBV11-2 and TRBJ1-2, with a tentative D call TRBD1 (6 bases). CDR1 SGHAT and CDR2 FQNNGV come from the germline V gene. V was shortened by 5 bases and J by 2 bases, with 9 bases between the two germline ends. The CDR3 consists of 13 residues. CDR3 coding DNA: TGTGCCAGCAGCCTAGGACAGAACTATGGCTACACCTTC. Its translation: CASSLGQNYGYTF.

The chain joins TRBV12-3 or TRBV12-4 to TRBJ1-1; D gene unclear. The CDR3 has 13 amino acids. Trimming pared 7 bases from V and 1 base from J, leaving 10 bases between. CDR3 residues: CASTLLSNTEAFF. The CDR3 nucleotides read TGTGCCAGCACCCTCCTCTCGAACACTGAAGCTTTCTTT.

This chain joins TRBV28 and TRBJ2-5; 9 bases line up with TRBD1. The CDR3 is 16 residues long. Looked up from germline, CDR1 is MDHEN and CDR2 is SYDVKM. The V segment lost 3 bases and the J segment 2 bases; nucleotides outside the gene matches: 7. The CDR3 spells CASSFGTGYGQETQYF. DNA for the CDR3: TGTGCCAGCAGTTTCGGGACAGGGTATGGACAAGAGACCCAGTACTTC.

In the case of this clone: Within the sample, other DNA sequences also encode this same CDR3. The V and J genes are TRBV18 and TRBJ1-1; possibly TRBD1 for D (5 bases). Looked up from germline, CDR1 is KGHSH and CDR2 is LQKENI. The CDR3 loop spans 15 amino acids. Trimming cost V 4 bases and J 2 bases, with 14 bases left between them. CDR3 protein: CASSLGGVGNTEAFF. In DNA, the CDR3 is TGTGCCAGCTCACTAGGAGGGGTGGGAAACACTGAAGCTTTCTTT.

CDR3 protein: CASSITLAGATYNEQFF. CDR3 DNA sequence: TGTGCCAGTAGTATCACCCTAGCGGGAGCCACCTACAATGAGCAGTTCTTC. This chain joins TRBV19 and TRBJ2-1; 10 nucleotides align to TRBD2. Per germline, CDR1 LNHDA and CDR2 SQIVND (reference sequence). The CDR3 is 17 residues long. V trimming: 3 bases; J trimming: 2 bases; junction bases outside the gene matches: 7.

The chain has TRBV2 and TRBJ1-6; D remains unclear. CDR1 is SNHLY, CDR2 FYNNEI, per germline. V lost 2 bases, J lost 7 bases, and 6 bases lay in between. The CDR3 consists of 13 residues. The CDR3 here is CASSERGNSPLHF. The CDR3 DNA reads TGTGCCAGCAGTGAACGAGGGAATTCACCCCTCCACTTT.

With respect to this clone: This sample also contains other DNA sequences that code for the same CDR3. The chain is built from TRBV9 and TRBJ2-7; a possible D gene is TRBD2 (5 bases). Trimming cost V 7 bases and J 6 bases, with 17 bases left between them. The length of the CDR3 is 13 residues. Germline loops: CDR1 SGDLS, CDR2 YYNGEE. The CDR3 region is CASGPSVDSEQYF. The CDR3 coding sequence is TGTGCCAGCGGTCCCTCGGTGGACTCCGAGCAGTACTTC.

The chain has TRBV18 and TRBJ2-1, with TRBD1 as a possible D gene (5 bases). The V end lost 1 base, the J end lost 10 bases, and 11 bases lay between the germline ends. The CDR3 has 13 amino acids. The germline CDR1 and CDR2 sequences are KGHSH and LQKENI. The CDR3 loop is CASSPLRGPEQFF. In nucleotides, the CDR3 is TGTGCCAGCTCACCACTAAGGGGCCCCGAGCAGTTCTTC.

The rearrangement uses TRBV10-3 and TRBJ1-3, with 9 bases matching TRBD1. The CDR3 totals 16 residues. J was trimmed by 7 bases and V by 0 bases; bases with no gene match: 7. Germline-derived CDR1 and CDR2 are ENHRY and SYGVKD. In nucleotides, the CDR3 is TGTGCCATCAGTGAGTCATACACAGGGGGCCGGAACACCATATATTTT. Its translation is CAISESYTGGRNTIYF.

The chain employs TRBV5-1 and TRBJ1-5, with D possibly being TRBD1 (6 bases). The CDR3 sequence is 15 residues long. Germline CDR1 reads SGHRS; CDR2 reads YFSETQ. The V end lost 0 bases, the J end lost 5 bases, and 12 bases lay between the germline ends. The DNA of the CDR3 is TGCGCCAGCAGCTTGGGTGACAGGCGGGATCAGCCCCAGCATTTT. It yields the protein CASSLGDRRDQPQHF. Drawing the rest from reference TRBV5-1 and TRBJ1-5, the complete variable domain is KAGVTQTPRYLIKTRGQQVTLSCSPISGHRSVSWYQQTPGQGLQFLFEYFSETQRNKGNFPGRFSGRQFSNSRSEMNVSTLELGDSALYLCASSLGDRRDQPQHFGDGTRLSIL.